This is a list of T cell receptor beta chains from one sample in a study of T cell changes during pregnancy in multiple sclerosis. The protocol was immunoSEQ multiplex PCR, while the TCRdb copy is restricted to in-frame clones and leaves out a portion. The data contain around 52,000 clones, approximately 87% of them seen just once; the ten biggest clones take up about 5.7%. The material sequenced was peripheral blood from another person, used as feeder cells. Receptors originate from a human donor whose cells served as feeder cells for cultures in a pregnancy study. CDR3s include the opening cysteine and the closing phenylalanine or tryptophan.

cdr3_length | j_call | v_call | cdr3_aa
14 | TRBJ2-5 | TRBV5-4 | CASSRGRGQETQYF
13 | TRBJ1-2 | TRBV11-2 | CASSPTGGGGYTF
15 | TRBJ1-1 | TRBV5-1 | CASSWGERFNTEAFF
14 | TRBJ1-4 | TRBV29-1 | CSVRVTGNNEKLFF
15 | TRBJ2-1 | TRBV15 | CATSITPGGGNEQFF
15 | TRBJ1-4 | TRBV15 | CATSTHGTSNEKLFF
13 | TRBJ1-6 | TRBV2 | CASSLYEGSPLHF
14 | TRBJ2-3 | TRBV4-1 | CASSQDARTDTQYF
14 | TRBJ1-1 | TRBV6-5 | CASSYFQGNTEAFF
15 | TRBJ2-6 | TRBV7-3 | CASSNRVGGANVLTF